This TCR beta chain was profiled in a study of blood T cell repertoires in COVID-19. Germline values: CDR1 SGHTA, CDR2 FQGNSA. Trimming took 5 bases from V and 5 from J; bases not matched to a gene: 9. CDR3 length: 15 residues. Original processing methods: Quantification of nucleated cells was approximated via reference gene primer amplification. The assay was immunoSEQ multiplex PCR, and TCRdb's table has in-frame clones only and misses some. The DNA was the basis for D and trimming; V, J and clone size are from that table. The sample consists of around 100,000 clones, approximately 78% of them appearing once.

The sample taken for sequencing was peripheral blood. V gene TRBV7-2 combines with J gene TRBJ2-1; 7 bases agree with TRBD1. The sequence derives from a man in his 70s with acute or convalescent COVID-19. Written as DNA, the CDR3 is TGTGCCAGCAGCCGCGACAGGGTCGGCCACAATGAGCAGTTCTTC. Amino acid sequence: CASSRDRVGHNEQFF.